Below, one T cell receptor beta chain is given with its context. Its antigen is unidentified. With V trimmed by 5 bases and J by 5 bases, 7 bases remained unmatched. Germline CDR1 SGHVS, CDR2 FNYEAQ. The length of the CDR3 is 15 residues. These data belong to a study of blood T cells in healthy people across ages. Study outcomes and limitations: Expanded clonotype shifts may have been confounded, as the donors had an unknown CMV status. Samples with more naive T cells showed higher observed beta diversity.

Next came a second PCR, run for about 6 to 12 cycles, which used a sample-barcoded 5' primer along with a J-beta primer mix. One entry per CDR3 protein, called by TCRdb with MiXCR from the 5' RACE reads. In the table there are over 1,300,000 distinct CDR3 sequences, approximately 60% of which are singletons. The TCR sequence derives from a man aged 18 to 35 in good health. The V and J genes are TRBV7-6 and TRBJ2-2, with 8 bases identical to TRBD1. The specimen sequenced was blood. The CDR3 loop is CASSPGGRGTGELFF. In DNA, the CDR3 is TGTGCCAGCAGCCCAGGGGGCCGCGGGACCGGGGAGCTGTTTTTT.